This TCR beta chain stems from a study of T-cell reconstitution after alpha-beta-depleted transplantation in children (dated by TCRdb to 2016 to 2017). Regarding the research as a whole: The study quantitatively tracked T-cell immune reconstitution after TCRalphabeta/CD19-depleted allogeneic hematopoietic cell transplantation in children using TCR repertoire profiling.

The receptor library was made with PCR. The sample was run on an Illumina HiSeq 2500. To normalize quantification of the TCRbeta repertoire, the TCR libraries were built with molecular barcoding that relied on unique molecular identifiers. TCRdb trimmed the raw reads at Q25, called clones with MiXCR and kept productive beta chains. Here each entry gathers all rows of one CDR3 protein and keeps the most common genes and DNA. This sample comprises roughly 500,000 distinct CDR3 sequences, 30% to 35% of them detected only once. Around 2.5% of the sample goes to the ten largest clones. Trimming costs V 2 bases and J 10 bases, and their ends lie 20 bases apart. Looking up the germline V gene yields CDR1 KGHSH and CDR2 LQKENI. The CDR3, from cysteine to phenylalanine, totals 15 residues. The read is trimmed to its CDR3 DNA, 45 bases read in frame from base 1. Turning to this clonotype: Its binding antigen is unknown. It has no much larger one-base neighbor in the sample; base qualities were not kept.

The chain joins TRBV18 to TRBJ1-1; TRBD1 could be the D gene, as 5 bases match. Material: PBMCs from the stem cell graft donor, obtained from the stem cell graft. The TCR sequence derives from a human donor who donated a stem cell graft to a child with aplastic anemia. The CDR3 protein sequence reads: CASSPSEGVVALAFF. The nucleotide sequence reads TGTGCCAGCTCACCATCGGAAGGGGTCGTGGCATTAGCTTTCTTT.